These 27 T cell receptor beta chains share one sample of origin, sequenced in a study of long-term antiretroviral therapy in people with HIV. Investigators performed immunoSEQ version v3.0 at survey level. Repertoires were generated with immunoSEQ multiplex PCR, while TCRdb's copy carries only in-frame clones and drops some. Among approximately 20,000 clones listed, around 81% were seen once. The specimen was unsorted PBMCs, collected 2.2 years after starting antiretroviral therapy. The receptor source for this set is a man aged 50-60 years with HIV.

This chain connects TRBV7-9 to TRBJ2-1, with a tentative D call TRBD2 (6 bases). The CDR3 has 15 residues. Germline CDR1 SEHNR, CDR2 FQNEAQ (reference sequence). The V end lost 8 bases, the J end lost 2 bases, and 16 bases lay between the germline ends. Here the CDR3 reads CASGMTRGAYNEQFF. The DNA for the CDR3 is TGTGCCAGCGGCATGACCCGCGGGGCCTACAATGAGCAGTTCTTC.

V is TRBV18 and J is TRBJ2-2, with unresolved D. The V and J ends lost 6 bases and 0 bases respectively, with 17 bases between them. Germline V gene sequence: CDR1 KGHSH, CDR2 LQKENI. The CDR3 consists of 17 residues. CDR3: CASSPFKSRTNTGELFF. The CDR3 DNA sequence: TGTGCCAGCTCCCCGTTTAAGTCACGGACGAACACCGGGGAGCTGTTTTTT.

This clone was counted once. The V call is TRBV7-3, the J call TRBJ2-1; 9 bases are a match to TRBD2. The germline V gene encodes CDR1 SGHTA and CDR2 FQGTGA. The CDR3 runs 15 residues. Losses at the gene ends were 2 bases for V and 8 bases for J; bases not matched to a gene: 7. CDR3 nucleotides: TGTGCCAGCAGCTTAGCGGGGGGGATAAGGGATGAGCAGTTCTTC. Translating gives CASSLAGGIRDEQFF.

The CDR3 reads CASSYFPRGTNTEAFF. The CDR3 region has the DNA TGTGCCAGCAGTTACTTCCCACGAGGGACGAACACTGAAGCTTTCTTT. J is TRBJ1-1 and V is TRBV6-5; maybe TRBD1 (5 bases). The germline V gene has CDR1 MNHEY and CDR2 SVGAGI. The CDR3 runs to 16 residues. Trimming cost V 1 base and J 1 base, with 13 bases left between them.

This clone has just a few counts. The rearrangement uses TRBV18 and TRBJ2-2, with D maybe TRBD2 (5 bases). Germline V gives CDR1 KGHSH, CDR2 LQKENI. V was trimmed by 6 bases and J by 4 bases, leaving 9 bases between them. The CDR3 is 13 amino acids. CDR3 nucleotide sequence: TGTGCCAGCTCCGGACTTTTCACCGGGGAGCTGTTTTTT. Translating gives CASSGLFTGELFF.

The count of this clone is one. The V gene is TRBV11-2, the J gene TRBJ2-1, with TRBD2 matching 7 bases. Unmatched junction bases numbered 3, after V lost 0 bases and J lost 4 bases. The V gene's germline CDR1 is SGHAT and CDR2 FQNNGV. CDR3 length: 15 amino acids. The CDR3 loop reads CASSLDGREYNEQFF. The CDR3 coding sequence is TGTGCCAGCAGCTTAGATGGGAGGGAATACAATGAGCAGTTCTTC.

The rearrangement joins TRBV6-1 to TRBJ1-2, with 7 bases aligning to TRBD1. CDR1 MNHNS and CDR2 SASEGT come from the germline V gene. The CDR3 spans 14 residues. With V trimmed by 6 bases and J by 4 bases, 8 bases remained unmatched. CDR3: CASRSLTGAYGYTF. The CDR3 coding sequence is TGTGCCAGCAGAAGTCTTACAGGGGCCTATGGCTACACCTTC.

V is TRBV19 and J is TRBJ2-7; 10 bases are shared with TRBD2. From germline, CDR1 is LNHDA and CDR2 SQIVND (reference sequence). V dropped 3 bases and J dropped 5; count of bases not matched to a gene: 7. This CDR3 has 15 amino acids. The CDR3 region has the DNA TGTGCCAGTAGTATGACAGCGGGAGGGCGACACGAGCAGTACTTC. This encodes CASSMTAGGRHEQYF. Drawing the rest from reference TRBV19 and TRBJ2-7, the complete variable domain is DGGITQSPKYLFRKEGQNVTLSCEQNLNHDAMYWYRQDPGQGLRLIYYSQIVNDFQKGDIAEGYSVSREKKESFPLTVTSAQKNPTAFYLCASSMTAGGRHEQYFGPGTRLTVT.

J is TRBJ2-2 and V is TRBV7-8; D possibly corresponds to TRBD2 (5 bases). This CDR3 contains 15 residues. CDR1 is SGHVS, CDR2 FQNEAQ, per germline. Trimming removed 0 bases at V and 5 bases at J, with 10 bases between. The CDR3 DNA follows: TGTGCCAGCAGCTTAGCCGCCTCGGGAACCGGGGAGCTGTTTTTT. Its protein is CASSLAASGTGELFF.

The CDR3 loop reads CASSQDPVAGAQDEQYF. The DNA of the CDR3 is TGCGCCAGCAGCCAAGACCCCGTGGCAGGGGCTCAAGACGAGCAGTACTTC. The chain is built from TRBV4-3 and TRBJ2-7; tentatively, D is TRBD1 (6 bases). CDR1 and CDR2 from the germline V gene are LGHNA and YSLEER. This CDR3 comprises 17 residues. V gave up 0 bases and J gave up 5 bases, with 20 bases separating them.

The chain is built from TRBV18 and TRBJ1-5; a weak D match, TRBD1 (6 bases). The germline V gene has CDR1 KGHSH and CDR2 LQKENI. The CDR3 totals 14 residues. V was clipped by 4 bases and J by 5 bases, with 12 bases between them. CDR3 DNA: TGTGCCAGCTCACTTCAGGGGTGGGATCAGCCCCAGCATTTT. Translating it yields CASSLQGWDQPQHF. The whole variable domain, remainder taken from reference TRBV18 and TRBJ1-5, is NAGVMQNPRHLVRRRGQEARLRCSPMKGHSHVYWYRQLPEEGLKFMVYLQKENIIDESGMPKERFSAEFPKEGPSILRIQQVVRGDSAAYFCASSLQGWDQPQHFGDGTRLSIL.

The chain employs TRBV7-9 and TRBJ2-5; 8 bases line up with TRBD1. Germline V lookup: CDR1 SEHNR, CDR2 FQNEAQ (reference sequence). V was clipped by 7 bases and J by 2 bases; unmatched bases: 12. The CDR3 extends over 16 amino acids. The CDR3 spells CASINTGGSSQETQYF. The CDR3, as DNA: TGTGCCAGCATCAATACAGGGGGTTCCTCTCAAGAGACCCAGTACTTC. Combining the CDR3 with reference TRBV7-9 and TRBJ2-5 gives the whole variable domain DTGVSQNPRHKITKRGQNVTFRCDPISEHNRLYWYRQTLGQGPEFLTYFQNEAQLEKSRLLSDRFSAERPKGSFSTLEIQRTEQGDSAMYLCASINTGGSSQETQYFGPGTRLLVL.

V and J are TRBV4-3 and TRBJ1-5; a possible D gene is TRBD1 (5 bases). The CDR3 is 14 amino acids. The V gene lost 4 bases and the J gene lost 3 bases, with 10 bases spanning the gap. CDR1 and CDR2 (germline): LGHNA, YSLEER. The CDR3 loop reads CASSPGRSNQPQHF. CDR3 DNA sequence: TGCGCCAGCAGCCCGGGACGGTCCAATCAGCCCCAGCATTTT.

The J gene is TRBJ1-5, the V gene TRBV27; D may be TRBD1 (5 bases). Germline CDR1 is MNHEY and CDR2 is SMNVEV (reference sequence). The ends were cut back, 2 bases at V and 0 bases at J, with 14 bases in the middle. This CDR3 region has 17 residues. The CDR3 spells CASSLPFFRDSNQPQHF. CDR3 bases: TGTGCCAGCAGTTTACCCTTTTTCAGGGATAGCAATCAGCCCCAGCATTTT.

This clone came up a few times. The J gene is TRBJ1-5, the V gene TRBV28; 8 bases fit TRBD1. Per the germline V gene, CDR1 is MDHEN and CDR2 is SYDVKM. J was trimmed by 2 bases and V by 4 bases; bases with no gene match: 1. This CDR3 has 14 residues. CDR3 sequence reads: CASSSTGGNQPQHF. For the CDR3, the DNA is TGTGCCAGCAGTTCGACAGGGGGCAATCAGCCCCAGCATTTT.

This chain links TRBV4-2 with TRBJ2-7; 9 nucleotides align to TRBD1. This CDR3 is built from 18 residues. With 6 bases clipped from V and 3 bases from J, the junction kept 18 bases outside the gene matches. CDR1 is LGHNA, CDR2 YNFKEQ, per germline. The CDR3 nucleotides are TGTGCCAGCAGTAGGGGACAGGGTAGAGTTTTGGGGGGCTACGAGCAGTACTTC. It is translated as CASSRGQGRVLGGYEQYF.

CDR3 nucleotide sequence: TGTGCCAGCAGCTTAGAAGGGACTACCACATCCAATGAGCAGTTCTTC. This translates into CASSLEGTTTSNEQFF. The chain joins TRBV7-9 to TRBJ2-1, with TRBD2 matching over 7 bases. The CDR3 has 16 residues. V lost 1 base to trimming and J lost 6 bases; unmatched junction nucleotides: 9. The germline V gene has CDR1 SEHNR and CDR2 FQNEAQ (reference sequence).

The chain recombines TRBV28 with TRBJ1-1, with a weak D call TRBD1 (6 bases). Trimming pared 5 bases from V and 0 bases from J, leaving 10 bases between. The germline V gene encodes CDR1 MDHEN and CDR2 SYDVKM. This CDR3 comprises 14 residues. CDR3 sequence reads: CASSGQQMNTEAFF. The CDR3 DNA reads as TGTGCCAGCAGTGGACAGCAGATGAACACTGAAGCTTTCTTT.

This clone occurred once. The rearrangement joins TRBV27 to TRBJ2-5; TRBD1 matches at 9 bases. The DNA end favors TRBJ2-7, so the J call may be wrong. Germline V gives CDR1 MNHEY, CDR2 SMNVEV (reference sequence). This CDR3 has 18 amino acids. CDR3 in DNA: TGTGCCAGCAGTTTGAGGGGACAGGGTGGTGCGCTATCCTACGAGCAGTACTTC. As protein: CASSLRGQGGALSYEQYF.

The CDR3 DNA reads as TGTGCCAGCAGAACCGGGACAGCCCATTCACCCCTCCACTTT. Translation gives CASRTGTAHSPLHF. The chain has TRBV6-5 and TRBJ1-6; 7 nucleotides line up with TRBD1. V was clipped by 6 bases and J by 8 bases; unmatched bases: 7. This CDR3 contains 14 residues. The germline V gene has CDR1 MNHEY and CDR2 SVGAGI.

The J gene is TRBJ2-5, the V gene TRBV21-1; the DNA was not compared with TRBD1, the D call given in the table. TRBV21-1 is annotated as a pseudogene. The CDR3 loop spans 13 amino acids. The CDR3 spells CASKQGPVGTQYF. CDR3 sequence (DNA): TGTGCCAGCAAGCAGGGGCCGGTGGGGACCCAGTACTTC.

V usage is TRBV5-1 and J usage is TRBJ2-7; perhaps TRBD1 as D (6 bases). Germline CDR1 reads SGHRS; CDR2 reads YFSETQ. V was trimmed by 0 bases and J by 4 bases, leaving 20 bases between them. CDR3 length: 17 amino acids. CDR3 region: CASSLGTVARGFYEQYF. CDR3 sequence (DNA): TGCGCCAGCAGCTTGGGGACAGTGGCCAGGGGATTTTACGAGCAGTACTTC.

The chain recombines TRBV28 with TRBJ1-5; D gene unclear. Trimming removed 5 bases from V and 4 bases from J, with 12 bases in between. CDR3 length: 14 residues. CDR1 and CDR2 (germline): MDHEN, SYDVKM. The CDR3 here is CASSAPGGNQPQHF. The CDR3, as DNA: TGTGCCAGCAGTGCCCCGGGAGGGAATCAGCCCCAGCATTTT. The variable domain in full, completed from reference TRBV28 and TRBJ1-5, reads DVKVTQSSRYLVKRTGEKVFLECVQDMDHENMFWYRQDPGLGLRLIYFSYDVKMKEKGDIPEGYSVSREKKERFSLILESASTNQTSMYLCASSAPGGNQPQHFGDGTRLSIL.

The chain employs TRBV14 and TRBJ2-5; a weak D match, TRBD2 (6 bases). Trimming pared 0 bases from V and 0 bases from J, leaving 8 bases between. This CDR3 comprises 15 residues. Germline V gene data show CDR1 as SGHDN and CDR2 as FVKESK. CDR3 protein: CASSQDGGYQETQYF. CDR3 nucleotides: TGTGCCAGCAGCCAAGATGGGGGGTACCAAGAGACCCAGTACTTC. Full variable domain (missing parts from reference TRBV14 and TRBJ2-5): EAGVTQFPSHSVIEKGQTVTLRCDPISGHDNLYWYRRVMGKEIKFLLHFVKESKQDESGMPNNRFLAERTGGTYSTLKVQPAELEDSGVYFCASSQDGGYQETQYFGPGTRLLVL.

The chain combines TRBV5-1 with TRBJ1-1; 8 bases align to TRBD1. The CDR3 sequence is 13 residues long. V gave up 1 base and J gave up 4 bases; unmatched junction bases: 0. Germline assignment: CDR1 SGHRS and CDR2 YFSETQ. The CDR3, as DNA: TGCGCCAGCAGCTTGACAGGGGGCACTGAAGCTTTCTTT. This sequence encodes CASSLTGGTEAFF.

The rearrangement links TRBV6-1 to TRBJ2-1, with 11 bases fitting TRBD1. The germline gives CDR1 MNHNS, CDR2 SASEGT. CDR3 length: 15 residues. Trimming at V came to 6 bases and at J to 8 bases, leaving 9 bases not matched to a gene. The CDR3 loop reads CASRVGQGVQHEQFF. As DNA, the CDR3 is TGTGCCAGCAGGGTGGGACAGGGGGTCCAGCATGAGCAGTTCTTC.

This clone was counted a few times. The chain uses TRBV7-9 and TRBJ1-2; D is unresolved. Trimming took off 7 bases at V and 6 bases at J, with 9 bases between the two ends. CDR3 length: 11 residues. The V gene's germline CDR1 is SEHNR and CDR2 FQNEAQ (reference sequence). The CDR3 nucleotides read TGTGCCAGCAACCAAAGGGATGGCTACACCTTC. Translated: CASNQRDGYTF.